The clone carrying this T cell receptor beta chain was recorded a few times. Its antigen is not known. The CDR3 extends over 14 amino acids. V dropped 0 bases and J dropped 4 bases, with 10 bases sitting between them. Germline V lookup: CDR1 SNHLY, CDR2 FYNNEI. These data are taken from a study of metastatic and nonmetastatic thyroid tumors. Whole-study results and caveats: Reports indicated that malignant thyroid tumors showed significantly higher TCR beta diversity than benign nodules did, in blood and tumor.

Not a single patient had been given any form of treatment at any point before undergoing thyroid surgery. MiXCR re-clonotyped the PCR reads for TCRdb. The data show around 16,000 clones, with 27% seen just once and approximately 13% held by the top ten. V usage is TRBV2 and J usage is TRBJ2-7; D is perhaps TRBD1 (6 bases). Sequencing was done on a sample of adjacent normal tissue. This TCR derives from a female donor with papillary thyroid cancer or a benign thyroid nodule (not recorded which). Some clones in this sample may be carry-over from other donors' samples. The DNA for the CDR3 is TGTGCCAGCAGTGAAGCTCCCGACAGGTACGAGCAGTACTTC. Residues: CASSEAPDRYEQYF. Full variable domain (outside the CDR3, taken from reference TRBV2 and TRBJ2-7): EPEVTQTPSHQVTQMGQEVILRCVPISNHLYFYWYRQILGQKVEFLVSFYNNEISEKSEIFDDQFSVERPDGSNFTLKIRSTKLEDSAMYFCASSEAPDRYEQYFGPGTRLTVT.